This T cell receptor beta chain stems from a study of cytomegalovirus exposure and HLA in healthy donors. Study background: When 350 to 500 donors were genotyped, roughly four fifths of them were found to fall in the Caucasian-associated ancestry cluster.

From germline, CDR1 is SGHAT and CDR2 FQNNGV. The CDR3 runs to 14 residues. V lost 6 bases and J 5 bases, leaving 13 bases between the germline ends. Primers for the PCR totalled 60 Vbeta and 13 Jbeta. Using immunoSEQ multiplex PCR, the repertoire was profiled, and TCRdb retains in-frame clones only, with some absent. The table has around 150,000 clones, roughly 82% seen once. Sequencing was performed on PBMCs. The V call is TRBV11-2, the J call TRBJ2-2; a possible D gene is TRBD1 (6 bases). The receptor was derived from a man aged 45-65 years in good health and CMV-seropositive. The CDR3 DNA follows: TGTGCCAGCAGGAGCCCTAGGGGGACCGGGGAGCTGTTTTTT. Translating it yields CASRSPRGTGELFF.